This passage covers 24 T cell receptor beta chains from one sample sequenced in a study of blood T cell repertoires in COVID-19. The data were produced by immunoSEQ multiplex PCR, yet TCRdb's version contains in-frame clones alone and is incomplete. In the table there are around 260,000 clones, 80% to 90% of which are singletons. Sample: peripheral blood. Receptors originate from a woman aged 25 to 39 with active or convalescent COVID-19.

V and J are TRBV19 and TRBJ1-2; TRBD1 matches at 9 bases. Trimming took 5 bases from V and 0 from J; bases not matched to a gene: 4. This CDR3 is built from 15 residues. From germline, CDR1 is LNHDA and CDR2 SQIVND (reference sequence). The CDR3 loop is CASSSRQGANYGYTF. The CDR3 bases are TGTGCCAGTAGTTCGCGACAGGGGGCTAACTATGGCTACACCTTC.

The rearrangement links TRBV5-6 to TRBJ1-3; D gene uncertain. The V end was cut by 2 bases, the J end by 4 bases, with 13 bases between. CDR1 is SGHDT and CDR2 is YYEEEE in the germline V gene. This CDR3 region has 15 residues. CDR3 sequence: CASSFRGGLGNTIYF. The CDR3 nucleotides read TGTGCCAGCAGCTTCCGGGGTGGCCTAGGAAACACCATATATTTT.

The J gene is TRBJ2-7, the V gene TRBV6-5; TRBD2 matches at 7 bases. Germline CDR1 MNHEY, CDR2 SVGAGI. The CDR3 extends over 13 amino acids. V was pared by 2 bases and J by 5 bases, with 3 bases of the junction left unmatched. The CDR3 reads CASSYGLADEQYF. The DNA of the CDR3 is TGTGCCAGCAGTTACGGTCTAGCGGACGAGCAGTACTTC.

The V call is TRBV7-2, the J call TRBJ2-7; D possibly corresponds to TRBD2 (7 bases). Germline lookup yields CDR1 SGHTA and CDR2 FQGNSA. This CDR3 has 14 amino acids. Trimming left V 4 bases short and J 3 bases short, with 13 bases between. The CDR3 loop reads CASSSRGGNYEQYF. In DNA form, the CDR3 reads TGTGCCAGCAGCTCTAGGGGGGGCAACTACGAGCAGTACTTC.

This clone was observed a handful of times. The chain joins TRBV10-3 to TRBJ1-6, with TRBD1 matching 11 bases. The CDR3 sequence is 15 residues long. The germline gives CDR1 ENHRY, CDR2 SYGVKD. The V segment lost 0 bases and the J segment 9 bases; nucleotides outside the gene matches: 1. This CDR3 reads CAISESGTGGSPLHF. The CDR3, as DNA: TGTGCCATCAGTGAGTCGGGGACAGGGGGTTCACCCCTCCACTTT.

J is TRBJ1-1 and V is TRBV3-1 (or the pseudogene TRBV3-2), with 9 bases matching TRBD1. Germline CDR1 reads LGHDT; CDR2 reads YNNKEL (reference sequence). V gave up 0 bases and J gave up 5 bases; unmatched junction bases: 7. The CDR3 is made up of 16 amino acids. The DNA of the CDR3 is TGTGCCAGCAGCCAAGATTCCGGGACAGGGAGGACTGAAGCTTTCTTT. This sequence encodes CASSQDSGTGRTEAFF.

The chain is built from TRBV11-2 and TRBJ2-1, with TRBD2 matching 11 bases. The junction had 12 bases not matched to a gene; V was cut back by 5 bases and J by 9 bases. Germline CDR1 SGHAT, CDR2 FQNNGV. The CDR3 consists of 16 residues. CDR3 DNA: TGTGCCAGCAGCATTTTAGCGGGGGGGCTTATTTTTGAGCAGTTCTTC. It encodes CASSILAGGLIFEQFF.

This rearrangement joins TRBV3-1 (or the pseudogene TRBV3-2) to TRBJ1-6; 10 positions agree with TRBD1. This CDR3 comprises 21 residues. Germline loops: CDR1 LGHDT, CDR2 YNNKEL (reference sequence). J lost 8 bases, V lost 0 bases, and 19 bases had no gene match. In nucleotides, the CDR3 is TGTGCCAGCAGCCAAGAGGTAGGGACAGGGGAATTCCCGGGGGGCGATTCACCCCTCCACTTT. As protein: CASSQEVGTGEFPGGDSPLHF.

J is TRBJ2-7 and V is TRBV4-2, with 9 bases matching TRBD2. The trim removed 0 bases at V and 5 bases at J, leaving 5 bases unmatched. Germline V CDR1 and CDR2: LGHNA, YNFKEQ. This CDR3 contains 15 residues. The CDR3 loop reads CASSQEGGGADEQYF. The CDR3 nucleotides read TGTGCCAGCAGCCAAGAGGGCGGGGGGGCCGACGAGCAGTACTTC.

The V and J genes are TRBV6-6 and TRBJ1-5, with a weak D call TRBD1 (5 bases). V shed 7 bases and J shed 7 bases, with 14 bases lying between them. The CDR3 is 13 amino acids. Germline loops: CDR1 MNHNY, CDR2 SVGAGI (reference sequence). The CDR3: CASNGGVGQPQHF. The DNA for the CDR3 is TGTGCCAGCAATGGGGGGGTTGGGCAGCCCCAGCATTTT.

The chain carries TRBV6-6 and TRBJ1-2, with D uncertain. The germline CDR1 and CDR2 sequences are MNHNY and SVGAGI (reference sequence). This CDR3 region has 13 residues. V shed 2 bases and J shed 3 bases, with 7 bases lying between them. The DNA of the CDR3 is TGTGCCAGCAGTTACCGGGTTGACTATGGCTACACCTTC. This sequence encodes CASSYRVDYGYTF.

CDR3 bases: TGTGCCAGCAGCTTAGTGGGGGGACTAGGGGGCGTAGATACGCAGTATTTT. Translation: CASSLVGGLGGVDTQYF. The rearrangement uses TRBV7-8 and TRBJ2-3; D perhaps matches TRBD2 (8 bases). Deletions cut 1 base from V and 5 bases from J, with 19 bases between. The germline V gene encodes CDR1 SGHVS and CDR2 FQNEAQ. This CDR3 has 17 residues.

This CDR3 is CASRLVSSGQEGRETQYF. The CDR3 DNA follows: TGTGCCAGCAGACTGGTCTCCTCGGGACAGGAGGGTAGAGAGACCCAGTACTTC. The chain combines TRBV28 with TRBJ2-5; 8 bases map to TRBD1. V shed 6 bases and J 4 bases; nucleotides not matched to a gene: 19. Per germline, CDR1 MDHEN and CDR2 SYDVKM. This CDR3 contains 18 residues.

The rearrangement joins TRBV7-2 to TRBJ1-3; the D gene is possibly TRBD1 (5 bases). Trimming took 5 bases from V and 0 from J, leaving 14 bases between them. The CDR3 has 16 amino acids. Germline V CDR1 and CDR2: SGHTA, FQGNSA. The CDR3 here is CASSGRVLRSGNTIYF. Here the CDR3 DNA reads TGTGCCAGCAGCGGCAGGGTCTTACGCTCTGGAAACACCATATATTTT.

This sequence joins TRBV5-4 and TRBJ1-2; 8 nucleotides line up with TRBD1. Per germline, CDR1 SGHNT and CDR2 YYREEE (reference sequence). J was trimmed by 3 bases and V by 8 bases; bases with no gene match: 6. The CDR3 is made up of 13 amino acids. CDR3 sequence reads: CASKGQDDYGYTF. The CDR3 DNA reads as TGTGCCAGTAAGGGACAGGATGACTATGGCTACACCTTC.

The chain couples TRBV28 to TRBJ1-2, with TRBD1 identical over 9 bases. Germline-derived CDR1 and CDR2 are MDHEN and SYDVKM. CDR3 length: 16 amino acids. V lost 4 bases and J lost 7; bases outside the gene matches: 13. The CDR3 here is CASSSGGQGSMGGYTF. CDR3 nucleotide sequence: TGTGCCAGCAGTTCCGGGGGACAGGGAAGTATGGGTGGCTACACCTTC.

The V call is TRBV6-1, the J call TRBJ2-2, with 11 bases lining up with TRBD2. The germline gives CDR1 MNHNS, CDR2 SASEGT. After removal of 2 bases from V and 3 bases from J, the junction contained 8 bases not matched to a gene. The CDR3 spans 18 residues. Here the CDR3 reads CASSELVAGGPHTGELFF. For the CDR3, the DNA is TGTGCCAGCAGTGAACTCGTAGCGGGGGGGCCGCACACCGGGGAGCTGTTTTTT.

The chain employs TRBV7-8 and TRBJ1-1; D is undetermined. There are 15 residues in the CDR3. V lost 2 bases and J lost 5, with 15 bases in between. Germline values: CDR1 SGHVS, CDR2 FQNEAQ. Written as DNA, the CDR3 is TGTGCCAGCAGCTTACGGCCGCTCCGGCGGACTGAAGCTTTCTTT. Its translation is CASSLRPLRRTEAFF.

In DNA form, the CDR3 reads TGCGCCAGCAGCCAAGGAAGGGGACAGGGGAGGTATAATGAAAAACTGTTTTTT. This sequence encodes CASSQGRGQGRYNEKLFF. This sequence joins TRBV4-3 and TRBJ1-4; TRBD1 matches 10 bases. Germline CDR1 reads LGHNA; CDR2 reads YSLEER. Unmatched junction bases numbered 9, after V lost 1 base and J lost 4 bases. This CDR3 spans 18 amino acids.

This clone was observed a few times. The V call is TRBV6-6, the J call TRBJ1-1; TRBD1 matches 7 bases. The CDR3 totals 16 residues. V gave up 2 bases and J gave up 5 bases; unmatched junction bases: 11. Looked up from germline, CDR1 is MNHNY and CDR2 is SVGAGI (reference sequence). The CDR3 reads CASSYPSGTAITEAFF. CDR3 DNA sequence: TGTGCCAGCAGTTACCCTTCCGGGACAGCGATAACTGAAGCTTTCTTT.

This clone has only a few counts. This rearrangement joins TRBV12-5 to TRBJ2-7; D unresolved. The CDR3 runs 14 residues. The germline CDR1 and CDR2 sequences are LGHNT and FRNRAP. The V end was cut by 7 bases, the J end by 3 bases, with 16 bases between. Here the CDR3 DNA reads TGTGCTAGTGCCAATTCCGGGTCTAACTACGAGCAGTACTTC. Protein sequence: CASANSGSNYEQYF.

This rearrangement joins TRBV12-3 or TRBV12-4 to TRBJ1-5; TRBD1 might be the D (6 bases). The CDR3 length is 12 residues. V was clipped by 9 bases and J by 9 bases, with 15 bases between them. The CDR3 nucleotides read TGTGCCAGTTCGGCAGGGGCAGGGCCCCAGCATTTT. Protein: CASSAGAGPQHF.

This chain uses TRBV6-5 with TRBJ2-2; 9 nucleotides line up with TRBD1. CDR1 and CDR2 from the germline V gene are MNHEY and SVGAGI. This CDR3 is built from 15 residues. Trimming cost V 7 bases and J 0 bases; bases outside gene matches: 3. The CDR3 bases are TGTGCCAGCACCACAGGGGGCTCGAACACCGGGGAGCTGTTTTTT. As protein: CASTTGGSNTGELFF.

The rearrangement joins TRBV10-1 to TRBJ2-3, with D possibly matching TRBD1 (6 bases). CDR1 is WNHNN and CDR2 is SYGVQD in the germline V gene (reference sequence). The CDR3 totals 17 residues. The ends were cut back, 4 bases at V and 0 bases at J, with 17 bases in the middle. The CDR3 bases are TGCGCCAGCAGTGGACCGACACGAACAGGGAGCACAGATACGCAGTATTTT. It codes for CASSGPTRTGSTDTQYF.